Each of the 30 T cell receptor beta chains below was sequenced from the same sample in a study of glioma-infiltrating T cells after dendritic cell vaccination. Using immunoSEQ multiplex PCR, the repertoire was profiled, and TCRdb retains in-frame clones only, with some absent. In the table there are 85,000 to 95,000 clones, about nine tenths of which are singletons. Sample: blood, taken before dendritic cell vaccination. The receptors come from a human donor with glioblastoma.

V and J are TRBV9 and TRBJ2-1; 13 nucleotides align to TRBD2. The J segment lost 8 bases and the V segment lost 4 bases, leaving 6 bases of the junction unmatched. In germline, CDR1 is SGDLS, CDR2 YYNGEE. CDR3 length: 15 amino acids. CDR3 nucleotide sequence: TGTGCCAGCAGCAGGACTAGCGGGAGTTGGGATGAGCAGTTCTTC. Translation: CASSRTSGSWDEQFF.

The chain combines TRBV7-2 with TRBJ2-7; weak D call: TRBD1 (7 bases). The V and J ends lost 0 bases and 3 bases respectively, with 12 bases between them. This CDR3 has 15 amino acids. Germline CDR1 and CDR2: SGHTA and FQGNSA. CDR3 nucleotide sequence: TGTGCCAGCAGCTTAGCAGGGCAGGGGGGCTACGAGCAGTACTTC. Translated, it gives CASSLAGQGGYEQYF.

The genes are TRBV19 and TRBJ2-3; D is possibly TRBD2 (6 bases). Germline-derived CDR1 and CDR2 are LNHDA and SQIVND (reference sequence). Between the trimmed V and J ends, which lost 3 bases and 3 bases, there was a span of 13 bases. The CDR3 is made up of 15 amino acids. CDR3 residues: CASSIPGRGTDTQYF. In nucleotides, the CDR3 is TGTGCCAGTAGTATCCCCGGGAGAGGGACAGATACGCAGTATTTT.

This chain connects TRBV7-2 to TRBJ2-3; 9 bases are a match to TRBD2. With 3 bases clipped from V and 6 bases from J, the junction kept 4 bases outside the gene matches. The CDR3 extends over 14 amino acids. CDR1 is SGHTA, CDR2 FQGNSA, per germline. The CDR3 bases are TGTGCCAGCAGCTTTTCAAGCGGGAGGGATACGCAGTATTTT. Its protein product is CASSFSSGRDTQYF. The full variable domain, completed using reference TRBV7-2 and TRBJ2-3, is GAGVSQSPSNKVTEKGKDVELRCDPISGHTALYWYRQSLGQGLEFLIYFQGNSAPDKSGLPSDRFSAERTGGSVSTLTIQRTQQEDSAVYLCASSFSSGRDTQYFGPGTRLTVL.

There are a few counts of this clone. V is TRBV7-9 and J is TRBJ1-5, with D possibly being TRBD1 (6 bases). The length of the CDR3 is 13 residues. Germline CDR1 reads SEHNR; CDR2 reads FQNEAQ (reference sequence). Trimming removed 5 bases from V and 6 bases from J, with 11 bases in between. This CDR3 is CASSLLQGQPQHF. The DNA for the CDR3 is TGTGCCAGCAGCCTACTACAGGGTCAGCCCCAGCATTTT.

V usage is TRBV7-2 and J usage is TRBJ1-5; D remains unclear. Germline V gene lookup returns CDR1 SGHTA and CDR2 FQGNSA. Trimming stripped 0 bases from V and 0 bases from J, with 9 bases between. CDR3 length: 16 amino acids. The CDR3 loop is CASSLAPANSNQPQHF. In DNA form, the CDR3 reads TGTGCCAGCAGCTTAGCGCCCGCTAATAGCAATCAGCCCCAGCATTTT.

The rearrangement joins TRBV27 to TRBJ2-2; the D gene is possibly TRBD2 (6 bases). Germline V lookup: CDR1 MNHEY, CDR2 SMNVEV (reference sequence). The CDR3 consists of 15 residues. V was cut by 5 bases and J by 4 bases, with 14 bases left in between. The CDR3 reads CASSGDGGFTGELFF. CDR3 DNA: TGTGCCAGCAGTGGGGATGGGGGGTTCACCGGGGAGCTGTTTTTT.

The chain employs TRBV19 and TRBJ2-1; D is unclear. Trimming removed 3 bases from V and 8 bases from J, with 5 bases in between. Germline V gene data show CDR1 as LNHDA and CDR2 as SQIVND (reference sequence). This CDR3 is 11 amino acids long. The CDR3: CASSIFDEQFF. CDR3 in DNA: TGTGCCAGTAGTATTTTCGATGAGCAGTTCTTC.

The gene calls are TRBV7-9 and TRBJ1-3; no clear D gene. In germline, CDR1 is SEHNR, CDR2 FQNEAQ (reference sequence). V lost 1 base and J 0 bases, leaving 16 bases between the germline ends. The CDR3 has 18 amino acids. The DNA for the CDR3 is TGTGCCAGCAGCTTAGTATTTGATTTGACTTACTCTGGAAACACCATATATTTT. Encoded protein: CASSLVFDLTYSGNTIYF.

The J gene is TRBJ2-7, the V gene TRBV29-1; 8 bases are shared with TRBD2. This CDR3 has 13 residues. V was clipped by 1 base and J by 5 bases; unmatched bases: 4. CDR1 and CDR2 from the germline V gene are SQVTM and ANQGSEA. The CDR3 spells CSVEGTSRNEQYF. DNA of the CDR3: TGCAGCGTTGAAGGGACTAGCCGGAACGAGCAGTACTTC.

This chain uses TRBV6-1 with TRBJ1-1, with D maybe TRBD1 (6 bases). Trimming left V 1 base short and J 4 bases short, with 10 bases between. Per the germline V gene, CDR1 is MNHNS and CDR2 is SASEGT. This CDR3 comprises 14 residues. CDR3 sequence: CASSEGPRGTEAFF. CDR3 DNA: TGTGCCAGCAGTGAAGGGCCCAGGGGCACTGAAGCTTTCTTT.

The CDR3 DNA reads as TGTGCCAGCTCACAATCAAGAGGTCCCGGGGAGCTGTTTTTT. Its protein product is CASSQSRGPGELFF. V gene TRBV18 combines with J gene TRBJ2-2; D is unclear. The V end was cut by 4 bases, the J end by 6 bases, with 12 bases between. This CDR3 contains 14 residues. Per the germline V gene, CDR1 is KGHSH and CDR2 is LQKENI.

This clone was observed a single time. Other DNA sequences within the sample encode an identical CDR3. The J gene is TRBJ2-3, the V gene TRBV6-6, with D tentatively TRBD2 (6 bases). V was pared by 10 bases and J by 7 bases, with 12 bases between. The CDR3 is 11 amino acids. Germline-derived CDR1 and CDR2 are MNHNY and SVGAGI (reference sequence). As DNA, the CDR3 is TGTGCCACCTCAGCGGGTTATACGCAGTATTTT. Protein product: CATSAGYTQYF.

The genes are TRBV19 and TRBJ1-2; 7 nucleotides agree with TRBD1. The ends lost 10 bases at V and 9 bases at J; junction bases unmatched: 11. This CDR3 comprises 12 residues. Germline V gene data show CDR1 as LNHDA and CDR2 as SQIVND (reference sequence). The CDR3 DNA sequence: TGTGCCACTAAAGGGGACAGTCTTAGCTACACCTTC. Its translation is CATKGDSLSYTF.

The chain couples TRBV6-5 to TRBJ1-2, with 9 bases identical to TRBD1. CDR1 and CDR2 (germline): MNHEY, SVGAGI. The CDR3 is 16 amino acids. J gave up 3 bases and V 3 bases, and 8 bases lay outside the gene matches. As DNA, the CDR3 is TGTGCCAGCAGTTATCGCGGACAGGGGCGAGACTATGGCTACACCTTC. Its translation is CASSYRGQGRDYGYTF.

This clone has just a few counts. CDR3: CASSQVGASYEQYF. The CDR3 region has the DNA TGCGCCAGCAGCCAAGTGGGAGCCAGCTACGAGCAGTACTTC. V is TRBV4-1 and J is TRBJ2-7, with D possibly matching TRBD2 (5 bases). The CDR3 totals 14 residues. V dropped 1 base and J dropped 3 bases, with 10 bases sitting between them. Germline-derived CDR1 and CDR2 are MGHRA and YSYEKL.

This sequence joins TRBV19 and TRBJ2-3; TRBD1 is a possible D gene (5 bases). V lost 4 bases and J lost 6, with 11 bases in between. This CDR3 comprises 13 residues. Germline-derived CDR1 and CDR2 are LNHDA and SQIVND (reference sequence). CDR3 sequence (DNA): TGTGCCAGTAGTAAGCGACAGACGGATACGCAGTATTTT. Protein: CASSKRQTDTQYF.

This chain links TRBV7-3 with TRBJ2-3, with 7 bases identical to TRBD1. Trimming at V came to 9 bases and at J to 4 bases, leaving 7 bases not matched to a gene. Germline V lookup: CDR1 SGHTA, CDR2 FQGTGA. The CDR3 sequence is 13 residues long. CDR3: CASRDSFSDTQYF. The CDR3 DNA follows: TGTGCCAGTCGGGACAGTTTTTCAGATACGCAGTATTTT.

This clone showed up just a few times. J is TRBJ2-3 and V is TRBV14, with a possible D match to TRBD1 (5 bases). Germline loops: CDR1 SGHDN, CDR2 FVKESK. With 1 base removed from V and 4 bases from J, the gap between germline ends came to 15 bases. The CDR3 spans 16 residues. In nucleotides, the CDR3 is TGTGCCAGCAGCCAAGGACAGTACCCCAAGGCAGATACGCAGTATTTT. Translating it yields CASSQGQYPKADTQYF.

The V and J genes are TRBV14 and TRBJ2-2; the D gene is possibly TRBD1 (5 bases). Between the trimmed V and J ends, which lost 1 base and 4 bases, there was a span of 7 bases. There are 14 residues in the CDR3. Looked up from germline, CDR1 is SGHDN and CDR2 is FVKESK. CDR3 sequence reads: CASSQAGSTGELFF. Here the CDR3 DNA reads TGTGCCAGCAGCCAAGCAGGGTCCACCGGGGAGCTGTTTTTT.

This clone counts as medium-sized. The J gene is TRBJ2-1, the V gene TRBV6-4; TRBD2 aligns across 11 bases. The V gene's germline CDR1 is MRHNA and CDR2 SNTAGT. This CDR3 has 15 amino acids. V shed 6 bases, J shed 5 bases, and the junction held 6 bases outside the gene matches. Here the CDR3 DNA reads TGTGCCAGCAGCGTGACTAGCGGGACAAACAATGAGCAGTTCTTC. Amino acid sequence: CASSVTSGTNNEQFF.

The rearrangement joins TRBV6-5 to TRBJ2-7; 7 bases agree with TRBD1. CDR1 is MNHEY, CDR2 SVGAGI, per germline. This CDR3 spans 13 amino acids. V was clipped by 2 bases and J by 3 bases; unmatched bases: 1. The CDR3 loop reads CASSYGTDYEQYF. CDR3 DNA sequence: TGTGCCAGCAGTTACGGGACAGACTACGAGCAGTACTTC.

A few counts support this clone. The chain uses TRBV6-5 and TRBJ2-3, with 8 bases matching TRBD2. Germline V lookup: CDR1 MNHEY, CDR2 SVGAGI. V was clipped by 7 bases and J by 3 bases; unmatched bases: 9. This CDR3 is built from 15 residues. The CDR3 loop is CASTKGGGRTDTQYF. The CDR3 region has the DNA TGTGCCAGCACCAAAGGCGGCGGGAGGACAGATACGCAGTATTTT.

The V and J genes are TRBV4-2 and TRBJ2-7, with D possibly TRBD2 on 5 matching bases. Deletions cut 3 bases from V and 5 bases from J, with 17 bases between. The CDR3 is 15 amino acids. Germline-derived CDR1 and CDR2 are LGHNA and YNFKEQ. The CDR3 coding sequence is TGTGCCAGCAGCCAGACGGTCCGGGGAAGGGACGAGCAGTACTTC. It codes for CASSQTVRGRDEQYF.

V is TRBV6-1 and J is TRBJ2-7; 7 bases fit TRBD1. The CDR3 is 12 amino acids. After removal of 4 bases from V and 4 bases from J, the junction contained 1 base not matched to a gene. The germline CDR1 and CDR2 sequences are MNHNS and SASEGT. For the CDR3, the DNA is TGTGCCAGCAGTGCACAGGGGTACGAGCAGTACTTC. It codes for CASSAQGYEQYF.

J is TRBJ2-7 and V is TRBV4-1; D is perhaps TRBD1 (7 bases). Germline assignment: CDR1 MGHRA and CDR2 YSYEKL. This CDR3 has 14 amino acids. V was trimmed by 4 bases and J by 3 bases, leaving 13 bases between them. The CDR3 coding sequence is TGCGCCAGCAGCCCAGGAGGGGGCGGCTACGAGCAGTACTTC. Amino acids: CASSPGGGGYEQYF.

The sample holds one count of this clone. The chain uses TRBV5-1 and TRBJ2-1, with 9 bases fitting TRBD2. Unmatched junction bases numbered 6, after V lost 7 bases and J lost 4 bases. Germline-derived CDR1 and CDR2 are SGHRS and YFSETQ. The CDR3 length is 14 residues. In DNA form, the CDR3 reads TGCGCCAGCGCTTTAGCGGGGGAATACAATGAGCAGTTCTTC. It encodes CASALAGEYNEQFF.

This clone has more than one count but fewer than ten. The V and J genes are TRBV7-8 and TRBJ2-7; 10 bases are a match to TRBD1. The CDR3 loop spans 14 amino acids. Per germline, CDR1 SGHVS and CDR2 FQNEAQ. V dropped 4 bases and J dropped 4; count of bases not matched to a gene: 4. The CDR3 DNA reads TGTGCCAGCAGCTGGGGACAGGGGATATACGAGCAGTACTTC. Its translation is CASSWGQGIYEQYF.

The V call is TRBV28, the J call TRBJ2-1; TRBD2 aligns across 10 bases. CDR1 and CDR2 (germline): MDHEN, SYDVKM. Trimming cost V 4 bases and J 0 bases; bases outside gene matches: 6. This CDR3 region has 17 residues. CDR3 sequence (DNA): TGTGCCAGCAGTTCACCCGCTAGCGGGAGCTCCTACAATGAGCAGTTCTTC. Its protein is CASSSPASGSSYNEQFF.

The chain has TRBV28 and TRBJ1-2; D possibly corresponds to TRBD1 (5 bases). This CDR3 spans 12 amino acids. CDR1 is MDHEN, CDR2 SYDVKM, per germline. V lost 6 bases to trimming and J lost 12 bases, with 17 bases between them. CDR3 nucleotide sequence: TGTGCCAGCAGATTCTCAAGGGGATCGGACACCTTC. It specifies CASRFSRGSDTF.